This TCR beta chain appears in the sequencing data of a study of blood T cell repertoires in COVID-19. Across the whole study: COVID-19 samples from acute and convalescent phases originated in the United States, Italy and Spain.

Participant age was 18 to 89 years, and participants resided in around 24 US areas. Allocation to cohorts depended on clinical history reported by the participants. The CDR3 extends over 14 amino acids. V lost 6 bases and J lost 1; bases outside the gene matches: 4. Germline V gives CDR1 MDHEN, CDR2 SYDVKM. Profiling relied on immunoSEQ multiplex PCR, and the TCRdb table lists in-frame clones only, not all of them. The repertoire holds 350,000 to 450,000 clones, about 88% seen once, with less than 1.5% in the top ten. The sample comprised PBMCs or T cells enriched from blood (not recorded which). The chain recombines TRBV28 with TRBJ1-1; 8 positions agree with TRBD1. The TCR comes from a woman aged 18-29 years who had been exposed to COVID-19. CDR3 residues: CASRAGTGNTEAFF. CDR3 coding DNA: TGTGCCAGCAGGGCCGGGACAGGGAACACTGAAGCTTTCTTT.